Below, 20 T cell receptor beta chains from the same sample are listed, as sequenced in a study of naive and memory T cell subsets. Both TRBC1 and TRBC2 were covered by a beta constant-region primer of two equimolar oligonucleotides. Nested alpha and beta constant-region primers with the SP2 primer drove four PCR rounds on ligated cDNA. TCRdb fed the UMI-ligation and nested PCR reads into MiXCR, producing one record per CDR3 protein. The sample has roughly 80,000 distinct CDR3 sequences, about 9.9% seen once. Sample: naive CD8+ T cells from blood. The receptor set was obtained from a human donor in good health.

The V call is TRBV6-5, the J call TRBJ2-5; the D is unclear. Germline V CDR1 and CDR2: MNHEY, SVGAGI. The CDR3 runs to 15 residues. V shed 1 base and J shed 3 bases, with 12 bases lying between them. The CDR3 nucleotides are TGTGCCAGCAGTTACTGGGCAGATCCGAAAGAGACCCAGTACTTC. Protein product: CASSYWADPKETQYF.

This clonotype appeared a few times. This rearrangement joins TRBV5-1 to TRBJ2-1, with a weak D call TRBD2 (6 bases). V dropped 0 bases and J dropped 1 base, with 20 bases sitting between them. This CDR3 spans 19 amino acids. The germline CDR1 and CDR2 sequences are SGHRS and YFSETQ. This CDR3 is CASSLGSSSGSGSYNEQFF. The CDR3 DNA sequence: TGCGCCAGCAGCTTGGGATCTTCGTCGGGGAGCGGGTCCTACAATGAGCAGTTCTTC. The variable domain in full, completed from reference TRBV5-1 and TRBJ2-1, reads KAGVTQTPRYLIKTRGQQVTLSCSPISGHRSVSWYQQTPGQGLQFLFEYFSETQRNKGNFPGRFSGRQFSNSRSEMNVSTLELGDSALYLCASSLGSSSGSGSYNEQFFGPGTRLTVL.

This clonotype came up a few times. The chain is built from TRBV6-5 and TRBJ2-1; TRBD1 is a possible D gene (5 bases). CDR3 size: 13 residues. V lost 3 bases, J lost 5 bases, and 8 bases lay in between. Per the germline V gene, CDR1 is MNHEY and CDR2 is SVGAGI. Here the CDR3 DNA reads TGTGCCAGCAGTTATTCCAGGGACAATGAGCAGTTCTTC. Its protein product is CASSYSRDNEQFF.

The genes are TRBV28 and TRBJ2-7, with 14 bases matching TRBD2. J was trimmed by 11 bases and V by 6 bases; bases with no gene match: 9. Germline CDR1 is MDHEN and CDR2 is SYDVKM. This CDR3 spans 14 amino acids. This chain's CDR3 is CASRKPGLAGEKYF. DNA for the CDR3: TGTGCCAGCAGGAAACCGGGACTAGCGGGAGAAAAGTACTTC.

The CDR3, as DNA: TGTGCCAGCAGCTTCAGGAACAGGGGTACGGGGGACACTGAAGCTTTCTTT. Translated, it gives CASSFRNRGTGDTEAFF. This chain links TRBV7-9 with TRBJ1-1; the match to TRBD1 covers 7 bases. This CDR3 contains 17 residues. The junction had 13 bases not matched to a gene; V was cut back by 3 bases and J by 3 bases. Looked up from germline, CDR1 is SEHNR and CDR2 is FQNEAQ (reference sequence).

This clonotype was seen a few times. The chain links TRBV27 to TRBJ2-3; D not resolved. Trimming shortened V by 2 bases and J by 1 base, and 7 bases separated the two germline ends. CDR1 is MNHEY, CDR2 SMNVEV, per germline (reference sequence). CDR3 length: 14 residues. The CDR3 region has the DNA TGTGCCAGCAGTTTAGTAGGACGCACAGATACGCAGTATTTT. It translates to CASSLVGRTDTQYF.

The gene calls are TRBV19 and TRBJ2-7; D not resolved. Per the germline V gene, CDR1 is LNHDA and CDR2 is SQIVND (reference sequence). Deletions cut 5 bases from V and 9 bases from J, with 20 bases between. The CDR3 loop spans 14 amino acids. The CDR3 bases are TGTGCCAGTAGTTCCCCTATGGGGTCTTCGTCGCAGTACTTC. It encodes CASSSPMGSSSQYF.

About this clonotype itself: A clone one base away is much larger, so this may be a read error. A read error is likely, as this CDR3 ends without the conserved phenylalanine or tryptophan. The chain carries TRBV5-6 and TRBJ2-3; the D gene is possibly TRBD2 (5 bases). Trimming left V 0 bases short and J 1 base short, with 9 bases between. The germline gives CDR1 SGHDT, CDR2 YYEEEE. This CDR3 region has 15 residues. CDR3 coding DNA: TGTGCCAGCAGCTTGGGTGGAGGAGGCACAGATACGCAGTATTTG. Translating it yields CASSLGGGGTDTQYL.

This clonotype has just a few counts. V is TRBV7-2 and J is TRBJ2-4; 7 bases line up with TRBD1. The V gene's germline CDR1 is SGHTA and CDR2 FQGNSA. This CDR3 has 15 amino acids. V was pared by 5 bases and J by 5 bases, with 9 bases of the junction left unmatched. The CDR3 spells CASSLRDRKENIQYF. The CDR3 coding sequence is TGTGCCAGCAGCCTCCGGGACAGAAAAGAAAACATTCAGTACTTC.

There are many counts of this clonotype. The chain is built from TRBV11-2 and TRBJ1-3; perhaps TRBD1 as D (5 bases). This CDR3 is built from 16 residues. Germline-derived CDR1 and CDR2 are SGHAT and FQNNGV. The germline V and J ends were trimmed by 3 bases and 0 bases, with 12 bases remaining between them. The chain's CDR3 is CASSFTSGISGNTIYF. The DNA for the CDR3 is TGTGCCAGCAGCTTTACATCAGGGATCTCTGGAAACACCATATATTTT. Based on the CDR3 plus reference TRBV11-2 and TRBJ1-3, the full variable domain is EAGVAQSPRYKIIEKRQSVAFWCNPISGHATLYWYQQILGQGPKLLIQFQNNGVVDDSQLPKDRFSAERLKGVDSTLKIQPAKLEDSAVYLCASSFTSGISGNTIYFGEGSWLTVV.

This clonotype was seen only a few times. The gene calls are TRBV12-3 or TRBV12-4 and TRBJ2-1; no firm D call. The CDR3 has 15 amino acids. V gave up 3 bases and J gave up 6 bases, with 15 bases separating them. CDR3 sequence: CASSFVQLDRNEQFF. The CDR3 bases are TGTGCCAGCAGTTTTGTCCAGCTGGACCGCAATGAGCAGTTCTTC.

A few counts support this clonotype. This chain joins TRBV15 and TRBJ2-5, with D unresolved. Germline CDR1 reads LNHNV; CDR2 reads YYDKDF (reference sequence). Trimming stripped 0 bases from V and 2 bases from J, with 10 bases between. The CDR3 has 15 amino acids. CDR3 sequence reads: CATSRERNPQETQYF. CDR3 sequence (DNA): TGTGCCACCAGCAGAGAGCGGAACCCACAAGAGACCCAGTACTTC.

This clonotype appeared a few times. The CDR3 bases are TGTGCCAGTAGGGCGGGTAGCGGCAATGAGCAGTTCTTC. Translation: CASRAGSGNEQFF. This sequence joins TRBV19 and TRBJ2-1; D is perhaps TRBD2 (6 bases). Germline V gene sequence: CDR1 LNHDA, CDR2 SQIVND (reference sequence). The CDR3 contains 13 residues. Trimming shortened V by 6 bases and J by 6 bases, and 12 bases separated the two germline ends.

In this sample, this clonotype turned up a few times. V usage is TRBV14 and J usage is TRBJ1-5; D not certain. V was trimmed by 0 bases and J by 2 bases, leaving 11 bases between them. Looked up from germline, CDR1 is SGHDN and CDR2 is FVKESK. The CDR3 has 16 amino acids. CDR3 in amino acids: CASSQERAFGNQPQHF. DNA for the CDR3: TGTGCCAGCAGCCAAGAGCGGGCTTTTGGCAATCAGCCCCAGCATTTT.

This clonotype came up many times. The rearrangement joins TRBV29-1 to TRBJ2-7; D gene unclear. The germline CDR1 and CDR2 sequences are SQVTM and ANQGSEA. This CDR3 has 12 amino acids. Trimming pared 7 bases from V and 5 bases from J, leaving 15 bases between. CDR3 DNA: TGCAGCGGCCGAGAACCCGGTCACGAGCAGTACTTC. This encodes CSGREPGHEQYF.

This clonotype was counted a few times. This chain joins TRBV5-1 and TRBJ2-1; D assignment may be TRBD1 or TRBD2 (5 bases each). The CDR3 totals 14 residues. V was pared by 2 bases and J by 5 bases, with 11 bases between. Germline values: CDR1 SGHRS, CDR2 YFSETQ. The CDR3 spells CASSLSQGDNEQFF. The CDR3, as DNA: TGCGCCAGCAGCTTATCGCAGGGAGACAATGAGCAGTTCTTC.

This clonotype came up a few times. The chain's CDR3 is CASSPGTGGDYGYTF. The CDR3 nucleotides are TGTGCCAGCAGTCCCGGGACAGGAGGGGACTATGGCTACACCTTC. The chain joins TRBV7-9 to TRBJ1-2, with 8 bases aligning to TRBD1. The CDR3 is 15 amino acids. Germline CDR1 SEHNR, CDR2 FQNEAQ (reference sequence). V was pared by 6 bases and J by 3 bases, with 9 bases of the junction left unmatched.

This clonotype was recorded at least ten times. The chain has TRBV7-8 and TRBJ2-5, with a possible D match to TRBD2 (5 bases). CDR3 size: 15 residues. Trimming took 5 bases from V and 2 from J, leaving 15 bases between them. CDR1 and CDR2 from the germline V gene are SGHVS and FQNEAQ. The CDR3 loop reads CASSPLPGEQETQYF. Written as DNA, the CDR3 is TGTGCCAGCAGCCCCCTCCCCGGGGAGCAAGAGACCCAGTACTTC.

V is TRBV7-9 and J is TRBJ2-7; D might be TRBD1 (6 bases). Trimming left V 2 bases short and J 4 bases short, with 12 bases between. In germline, CDR1 is SEHNR, CDR2 FQNEAQ (reference sequence). The CDR3 has 14 residues. CDR3 sequence: CASSLLDSNYEQYF. CDR3 bases: TGTGCCAGCAGCTTATTGGACAGTAATTACGAGCAGTACTTC.

This clonotype was counted ten times or more. V and J are TRBV4-1 and TRBJ1-2; no clear D. Germline values: CDR1 MGHRA, CDR2 YSYEKL. This CDR3 comprises 14 residues. Trimming removed 4 bases from V and 1 base from J, with 10 bases in between. The CDR3 coding sequence is TGCGCCAGCAGCCCCCCGGCGGTTAACTATGGCTACACCTTC. Translated, it gives CASSPPAVNYGYTF.